This T cell receptor beta chain was sequenced in a study of prognosis after radiotherapy for stage I lung cancer. Background on the study: Patients numbered approximately 12 men and over five women, aged about 53 to 85 with a median of roughly 74 years.

The germline CDR1 and CDR2 sequences are SEHNR and FQNEAQ (reference sequence). V lost 5 bases and J lost 0; bases outside the gene matches: 12. This CDR3 has 18 amino acids. The study amplified the TCR beta CDR3 region from genomic DNA. This amplification was carried out by two rounds of multiplex PCR. The first round of PCR was done with primers that matched each TRBV and TRBJ gene. In the second PCR round, amplification relied on universal primers. One entry per CDR3 protein, called by TCRdb with MiXCR from the multiplex PCR reads. Found here are tens of thousands of distinct CDR3 sequences, about a third of them singletons; the top ten hold 9.2%.

This sequence was found in a donor aged 50 or older with non-small cell lung cancer. The input for sequencing was PBMCs, taken before or after stereotactic body radiation therapy (not recorded which). V usage is TRBV7-9 and J usage is TRBJ2-2; TRBD2 aligns across 7 bases. The DNA of the CDR3 is TGTGCCAGCAGCCCCAGGGAGGGGCTAGCGGCGAACACCGGGGAGCTGTTTTTT. Translation gives CASSPREGLAANTGELFF. The whole variable domain, filled in from reference TRBV7-9 and TRBJ2-2, reads DTGVSQNPRHKITKRGQNVTFRCDPISEHNRLYWYRQTLGQGPEFLTYFQNEAQLEKSRLLSDRFSAERPKGSFSTLEIQRTEQGDSAMYLCASSPREGLAANTGELFFGEGSRLTVL.